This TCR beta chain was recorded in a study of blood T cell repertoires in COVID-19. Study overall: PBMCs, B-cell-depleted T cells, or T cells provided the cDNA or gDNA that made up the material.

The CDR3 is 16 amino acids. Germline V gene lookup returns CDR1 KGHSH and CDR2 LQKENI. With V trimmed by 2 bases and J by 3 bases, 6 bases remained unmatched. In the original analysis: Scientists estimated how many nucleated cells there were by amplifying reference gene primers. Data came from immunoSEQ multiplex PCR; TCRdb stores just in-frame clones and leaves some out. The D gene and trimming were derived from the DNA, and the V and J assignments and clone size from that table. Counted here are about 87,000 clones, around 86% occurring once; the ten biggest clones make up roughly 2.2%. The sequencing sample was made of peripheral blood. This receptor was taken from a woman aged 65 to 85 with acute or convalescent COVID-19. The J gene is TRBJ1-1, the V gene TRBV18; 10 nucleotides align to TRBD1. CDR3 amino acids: CASSPITGQGDTEAFF. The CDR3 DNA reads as TGTGCCAGCTCACCAATTACCGGACAGGGGGACACTGAAGCTTTCTTT.